This T cell receptor (beta chain) was sequenced in a study of identical twins. This clonotype was observed at least ten times. TCRdb processed the 5' RACE reads anew with MiXCR; each CDR3 protein has one entry. The repertoire holds hundreds of thousands of distinct CDR3 sequences, with roughly an eighth as singletons. CDR1 is KGHSH, CDR2 LQKENI, per germline. Between the trimmed V and J ends, which lost 0 bases and 0 bases, there was a span of 8 bases. There are 15 residues in the CDR3. The same sample was also studied in work on yellow fever vaccine responses in identical twins.

The chain combines TRBV18 with TRBJ1-2; D unclear. Sequenced material: PBMCs. The TCR comes from a woman younger than 35 in good health. The CDR3: CASSPPAGPNYGYTF. CDR3 DNA: TGTGCCAGCTCACCACCGGCGGGTCCTAACTATGGCTACACCTTC.